This is a list of T cell receptor beta chains from one sample in a study of regulatory T cells in long-lasting Graves disease. TCRdb re-called the multiplex PCR reads with MiXCR, one entry per CDR3 protein. Of 350,000 to 450,000 distinct CDR3 sequences in the sample, 20% were seen once. Sequenced here: peripheral blood mononuclear cells (PBMCs), sampled when the disease was refractory, from a patient treated with antithyroid drugs. The receptors originated from a female donor with Graves disease. Each CDR3 is given with its conserved first and last residue. A D gene is named only where the DNA matches it firmly. Clone size is shown for a subset of rows, as once, few, many or a class of expanded clone.

d_gene | j_gene | abundance | v_gene | CDR3aa | CDR3nt
NA | TRBJ2-7 | NA | TRBV20-1 | CSARKEGSYEQYF | TGCAGTGCTAGAAAAGAGGGGTCCTACGAGCAGTACTTC
NA | TRBJ2-7 | many | TRBV28 | CASSWDFPYEQYF | TGTGCCAGCAGTTGGGACTTCCCCTACGAGCAGTACTTC
NA | TRBJ1-5 | many | TRBV28 | CASRTGHSNQPQHF | TGTGCCAGCAGGACAGGCCATAGCAATCAGCCCCAGCATTTT
NA | TRBJ2-5 | few | TRBV29-1 | CSVDARGGETQYF | TGCAGCGTTGATGCCAGGGGTGGTGAGACCCAGTACTTC
NA | TRBJ2-5 | few | TRBV7-8 | CASSLNQQETQYF | TGTGCCAGCAGCTTGAACCAACAAGAGACCCAGTACTTC
TRBD2 | TRBJ2-7 | few | TRBV3-1 | CASSQTSVYEQYF | TGTGCCAGCAGCCAGACTAGCGTATACGAGCAGTACTTC
TRBD1 | TRBJ2-2 | few | TRBV25-1 | CASSEGAASKTGQGADEELFF | TGTGCCAGCAGTGAAGGCGCGGCGTCAAAAACAGGACAGGGGGCAGATGAGGAGCTGTTTTTT
NA | TRBJ1-1 | many | TRBV13 | CASGRTEAFF | TGTGCCAGCGGACGGACTGAAGCTTTCTTT
TRBD1 | TRBJ2-2 | few | TRBV7-9 | CASSYPTRDRDTGELFF | TGTGCCAGCAGCTACCCGACTCGGGACAGGGACACCGGGGAGCTGTTTTTT
TRBD1 | TRBJ2-7 | NA | TRBV5-1 | CASSPGPGQGLYEQYF | TGCGCCAGCAGCCCAGGACCGGGACAGGGCCTATACGAGCAGTACTTC
NA | TRBJ2-7 | NA | TRBV6-9 | CASSYLGDYEQYF | TGTGCCAGCAGTTACCTCGGAGACTACGAGCAGTACTTC
NA | TRBJ2-2 | NA | TRBV2 | CASSERVNTGELFF | TGTGCCAGCAGTGAAAGGGTGAACACCGGGGAGCTGTTTTTT
NA | TRBJ1-1 | NA | TRBV13 | CASSFFGVADTEAFF | TGTGCCAGCAGCTTCTTTGGGGTGGCGGACACTGAAGCTTTCTTT
TRBD1 | TRBJ1-5 | NA | TRBV12-3/TRBV12-4 | CASRGQDSNQPQHF | TGTGCCAGCAGGGGACAGGATAGCAATCAGCCCCAGCATTTT
NA | TRBJ2-3 | NA | TRBV10-3 | CAIAGLGTDTQYF | TGTGCCATCGCGGGACTCGGCACAGATACGCAGTATTTT
TRBD1 | TRBJ1-1 | NA | TRBV5-4 | CASSLGQGVVMNTEAFF | TGTGCCAGCAGCTTAGGGCAGGGGGTTGTCATGAACACTGAAGCTTTCTTT
NA | TRBJ1-5 | many | TRBV28 | CASSLSAQNQPQHF | TGTGCCAGCAGTTTGTCGGCCCAAAATCAGCCCCAGCATTTT
NA | TRBJ2-7 | many | TRBV2 | CASRVDSYEQYF | TGTGCCAGCAGAGTCGATAGCTACGAGCAGTACTTC
NA | TRBJ1-2 | NA | TRBV11-2 | CASSTDGSWGYTF | TGTGCCAGCAGCACCGACGGGAGTTGGGGCTACACCTTC
NA | TRBJ1-5 | NA | TRBV20-1 | CSAHPTASNQPQHF | TGCAGTGCCCACCCGACAGCTAGCAATCAGCCCCAGCATTTT
NA | TRBJ1-5 | NA | TRBV20-1 | CSASRGNQPQHF | TGCAGTGCTAGTCGGGGCAATCAGCCCCAGCATTTT
NA | TRBJ2-1 | few | TRBV19 | CASSIDSGSYNEQFF | TGTGCCAGTAGTATAGATAGCGGCTCCTACAATGAGCAGTTCTTC
NA | TRBJ2-1 | few | TRBV15 | CATSRGVQGSYNEQFF | TGTGCCACCAGCAGAGGGGTTCAAGGCTCCTACAATGAGCAGTTCTTC
NA | TRBJ2-5 | NA | TRBV3-1 | CASSQVGSGKETQYF | TGTGCCAGCAGCCAAGTCGGTAGCGGAAAAGAGACCCAGTACTTC
TRBD1 | TRBJ2-7 | once | TRBV4-1 | CASSHQNLDRGQYF | TGCGCCAGCAGCCACCAGAACCTTGACAGGGGGCAGTACTTC
NA | TRBJ1-2 | few | TRBV5-1 | CASSLAREVSYGYTF | TGCGCCAGCAGCTTGGCCCGTGAGGTCTCCTATGGCTACACCTTC
NA | TRBJ1-1 | many | TRBV12-3/TRBV12-4 | CASSLSRVRKGTEAFF | TGTGCCAGCAGTTTAAGCCGGGTTAGGAAAGGTACTGAAGCTTTCTTT
TRBD1 | TRBJ1-1 | NA | TRBV6-2/TRBV6-3 | CASSSRTGRIDTEAFF | TGTGCCAGCAGTTCTCGGACAGGGAGGATCGACACTGAAGCTTTCTTT
TRBD1 | TRBJ2-7 | many | TRBV12-5 | CASGLGLGQGFCYEQYF | TGTGCTAGTGGTTTGGGCTTGGGACAGGGTTTTTGCTACGAGCAGTACTTC
NA | TRBJ1-1 | NA | TRBV6-1 | CASSEGPANTEAFF | TGTGCCAGCAGTGAAGGTCCAGCGAACACTGAAGCTTTCTTT
NA | TRBJ1-5 | once | TRBV19 | CASMAGNQPQHF | TGTGCCAGTATGGCAGGGAATCAGCCCCAGCATTTT
TRBD1 | TRBJ2-7 | NA | TRBV19 | CASSIGTGGYEQYF | TGTGCCAGTAGTATCGGGACAGGGGGCTACGAGCAGTACTTC
TRBD1 | TRBJ2-5 | many | TRBV7-2 | CASSFSPTGGETQYF | TGTGCCAGCAGCTTCAGCCCGACAGGGGGAGAGACCCAGTACTTC
NA | TRBJ2-5 | few | TRBV7-2 | CASSLEGSSVWTQYF | TGTGCCAGCAGCTTAGAGGGGTCTAGCGTTTGGACCCAGTACTTC
NA | TRBJ2-7 | NA | TRBV5-5 | CASSFRATSYEQYF | TGTGCCAGCAGCTTTAGGGCGACTAGCTACGAGCAGTACTTC
NA | TRBJ1-5 | many | TRBV28 | CASSFDGPNQPQHF | TGTGCCAGCAGTTTCGACGGACCGAATCAGCCCCAGCATTTT
NA | TRBJ1-1 | NA | TRBV6-1 | CASRTNLFAVEGAFF | TGTGCCAGCAGAACTAATTTGTTTGCGGTAGAAGGAGCTTTCTTT
NA | TRBJ1-1 | few | TRBV5-1 | CASSLVVGSLTEAFF | TGCGCCAGCAGCTTGGTGGTAGGGTCTCTTACTGAAGCTTTCTTT
NA | TRBJ2-2 | NA | TRBV6-5 | CASSYSRLDSLGTGELFF | TGTGCCAGCAGTTACTCTCGACTAGATAGTTTAGGCACCGGGGAGCTGTTTTTT
NA | TRBJ2-6 | few | TRBV27 | CASSLSGGSGANVLTF | TGTGCCAGCAGTTTATCGGGGGGATCAGGGGCCAACGTCCTGACTTTC
TRBD1 | TRBJ2-2 | once | TRBV2 | CASRSDRGSTGELFF | TGTGCCAGCAGATCGGACAGGGGGAGCACCGGGGAGCTGTTTTTT
NA | TRBJ2-2 | few | TRBV7-3 | CASSLRAGKRGATGELFF | TGTGCCAGCAGCTTAAGGGCCGGGAAACGAGGGGCCACCGGGGAGCTGTTTTTT
NA | TRBJ2-1 | NA | TRBV9 | CASSVGASYNEQFF | TGTGCCAGCAGCGTGGGAGCTTCCTACAATGAGCAGTTCTTC
TRBD1 | TRBJ1-1 | NA | TRBV13 | CASSSLTGAGTEAFF | TGTGCCAGCAGCTCCCTAACAGGGGCGGGCACTGAAGCTTTCTTT
TRBD1 | TRBJ2-5 | many | TRBV6-1 | CASREGTGAQETQYF | TGTGCCAGCAGGGAAGGGACAGGGGCTCAAGAGACCCAGTACTTC